The 22 T cell receptor beta chains given below trace back to one sample, sequenced in a study of post-analysis software for immune sequencing data. Study-level points and caveats: The five TRBV segments detected at higher frequency in patients than in controls included TRBV5-6, TRBV5-1 and TRBV20-1.

Their specific antigens are unknown. Carried by the TCR beta cDNA libraries were unique molecular identifiers. Using its own MiXCR run on the PCR reads, TCRdb lists one record per CDR3 protein. The sample includes hundreds of thousands of distinct CDR3 sequences, just under 30% of them seen just once. Sequences were obtained from blood. The receptors come from a girl aged 5-17 years with multiple sclerosis.

The sample holds a few counts of this clonotype. The rearrangement links TRBV12-3 or TRBV12-4 to TRBJ1-1, with D possibly TRBD1 on 5 matching bases. The CDR3 contains 14 residues. Trimming left V 6 bases short and J 4 bases short, with 15 bases between. DNA for the CDR3: TGTGCCAGCAGCTCCAGGGTAAATCCCACTGAAGCTTTCTTT. Translating it yields CASSSRVNPTEAFF.

This clonotype showed up just a few times. This chain links TRBV29-1 with TRBJ2-5; D is possibly TRBD1 (7 bases). From germline, CDR1 is SQVTM and CDR2 ANQGSEA. V was cut by 7 bases and J by 5 bases, with 17 bases left in between. The CDR3 totals 13 residues. In nucleotides, the CDR3 is TGCAGCGCCTTAGGAGGGGGCGGGGAGACCCAGTACTTC. Encoded protein: CSALGGGGETQYF.

The chain carries TRBV20-1 and TRBJ2-1; TRBD2 matches at 8 bases. Germline V gives CDR1 DFQATT, CDR2 SNEGSKA (reference sequence). After removal of 6 bases from V and 4 bases from J, the junction contained 14 bases not matched to a gene. This CDR3 has 16 amino acids. The CDR3 nucleotides read TGCAGTGCAAGGGAGTTAGCGGGAAGCCGATACAATGAGCAGTTCTTC. It encodes CSARELAGSRYNEQFF.

This clonotype came up once. The chain recombines TRBV7-9 with TRBJ2-3; D is possibly TRBD2 (6 bases). V was pared by 4 bases and J by 2 bases, with 16 bases between. Germline V gives CDR1 SEHNR, CDR2 FQNEAQ (reference sequence). The CDR3 totals 16 residues. This CDR3 is CASSSGGDLYTDTQYF. CDR3 DNA sequence: TGTGCCAGCAGCTCTGGCGGGGACCTATACACAGATACGCAGTATTTT.

This clonotype was counted only a few times. The J gene is TRBJ2-7, the V gene TRBV6-6, with TRBD2 as a possible D gene (5 bases). Germline V gene lookup returns CDR1 MNHNY and CDR2 SVGAGI (reference sequence). V was clipped by 8 bases and J by 0 bases, with 17 bases between them. This CDR3 comprises 15 residues. CDR3 sequence reads: CASRGYDRSSYEQYF. The CDR3 DNA follows: TGTGCCAGCCGGGGATACGACCGCAGCTCCTACGAGCAGTACTTC.

Worth noting for this clonotype: This may be a read error: a much more frequent sequence differs by one nucleotide. J is TRBJ2-1 and V is TRBV20-1; D is ambiguous. Germline loops: CDR1 DFQATT, CDR2 SNEGSKA (reference sequence). This CDR3 contains 16 residues. The CDR3 spells CSARVPPGLSHNEQFF. Written as DNA, the CDR3 is TGCAGTGCTAGAGTCCCCCCCGGCCTCTCCCACAATGAGCAGTTCTTC.

This chain connects TRBV27 to TRBJ1-2; D is unresolved. The CDR3 runs 14 residues. With 6 bases removed from V and 6 bases from J, the gap between germline ends came to 17 bases. Germline loops: CDR1 MNHEY, CDR2 SMNVEV (reference sequence). The CDR3 bases are TGTGCCAGCAGCCCAAACCCCGGTTGGAATGGCTACACCTTC. It is translated as CASSPNPGWNGYTF.

This rearrangement joins TRBV29-1 to TRBJ2-5, with 8 bases matching TRBD1. Looked up from germline, CDR1 is SQVTM and CDR2 is ANQGSEA. The CDR3 extends over 14 amino acids. V lost 8 bases, J lost 4 bases, and 12 bases stayed unmatched. DNA for the CDR3: TGCAGCCTCAGGGGGAGACAGGGGCTAGAGACCCAGTACTTC. Residues: CSLRGRQGLETQYF.

This clonotype was detected only a few times. CDR3 DNA sequence: TGCGCCAGCAGCCAAGAGAGGTACCGGGGGACCCAGTACTTC. Residues: CASSQERYRGTQYF. The chain employs TRBV4-3 and TRBJ2-5; weak D call: TRBD2 (5 bases). The germline V gene encodes CDR1 LGHNA and CDR2 YSLEER. Trimming cost V 0 bases and J 7 bases, with 12 bases left between them. This CDR3 has 14 amino acids.

This chain joins TRBV6-5 and TRBJ2-5; 8 bases are a match to TRBD2. CDR3 size: 15 residues. Trimming cost V 6 bases and J 4 bases; bases outside gene matches: 10. Germline V CDR1 and CDR2: MNHEY, SVGAGI. The CDR3 nucleotides are TGTGCCAGCAGGCTACTAGCGGAGGGGGGAGAGACCCAGTACTTC. This codes for CASRLLAEGGETQYF.

This clonotype was detected a few times. V and J are TRBV10-3 and TRBJ2-7; TRBD2 aligns across 8 bases. Looked up from germline, CDR1 is ENHRY and CDR2 is SYGVKD. Trimming removed 10 bases from V and 9 bases from J; junction bases left unmatched: 14. The CDR3 runs 13 residues. CDR3 sequence: CATVAGNHAGQYF. In DNA form, the CDR3 reads TGTGCCACCGTAGCGGGGAATCATGCTGGGCAGTACTTC.

This clonotype was detected only a few times. The V call is TRBV4-1, the J call TRBJ1-4; D is ambiguous. The V and J ends lost 6 bases and 5 bases respectively, with 4 bases between them. CDR3 length: 11 residues. The germline V gene encodes CDR1 MGHRA and CDR2 YSYEKL. CDR3 region: CASRLNEKLFF. The DNA for the CDR3 is TGCGCCAGCAGGCTGAATGAAAAACTGTTTTTT.

This clonotype appeared a few times. The chain joins TRBV29-1 to TRBJ2-2, with TRBD1 matching over 8 bases. The germline gives CDR1 SQVTM, CDR2 ANQGSEA. Trimming at V came to 5 bases and at J to 4 bases, leaving 12 bases not matched to a gene. The CDR3 has 16 amino acids. CDR3 loop: CSVLGPQGVVTGELFF. The CDR3 nucleotides are TGCAGCGTTTTGGGACCACAGGGGGTGGTCACCGGGGAGCTGTTTTTT.

The rearrangement uses TRBV7-9 and TRBJ2-7; 10 bases are a match to TRBD2. With V trimmed by 4 bases and J by 5 bases, 5 bases remained unmatched. This CDR3 comprises 14 residues. Germline-derived CDR1 and CDR2 are SEHNR and FQNEAQ (reference sequence). The CDR3 loop reads CASSSSGSDHEQYF. CDR3 bases: TGTGCCAGCAGCTCTAGCGGGAGCGACCACGAGCAGTACTTC.

This clonotype was observed a handful of times. V usage is TRBV5-1 and J usage is TRBJ1-5; TRBD1 matches 7 bases. Germline CDR1 is SGHRS and CDR2 is YFSETQ. Trimming removed 2 bases from V and 1 base from J; junction bases left unmatched: 3. CDR3 size: 15 residues. This CDR3 is CASSFTGDSNQPQHF. Here the CDR3 DNA reads TGCGCCAGCAGCTTTACAGGGGACAGCAATCAGCCCCAGCATTTT.

This clonotype has a handful of counts. The chain joins TRBV29-1 to TRBJ2-1, with D possibly TRBD1 on 5 matching bases. Per the germline V gene, CDR1 is SQVTM and CDR2 is ANQGSEA. The CDR3 sequence is 14 residues long. The V end was cut by 7 bases, the J end by 0 bases, with 13 bases between. CDR3 coding DNA: TGCAGCGGCTCGGACACGAGCTCCTACAATGAGCAGTTCTTC. This translates into CSGSDTSSYNEQFF.

This clonotype was counted ten times or more. The chain employs TRBV28 and TRBJ2-5; D tentatively fits TRBD1 or TRBD2 (5 bases each). The CDR3 spans 15 residues. Between the trimmed V and J ends, which lost 7 bases and 1 base, there was a span of 16 bases. Germline V lookup: CDR1 MDHEN, CDR2 SYDVKM. The CDR3 reads CASTDGGVLQETQYF. CDR3 nucleotide sequence: TGTGCCAGCACCGATGGGGGTGTACTCCAAGAGACCCAGTACTTC.

This clonotype was picked up a small number of times. In DNA form, the CDR3 reads TGCAGCGTCCTAACAGGATTTAATCAGCCCCAGCATTTT. Amino acid sequence: CSVLTGFNQPQHF. The genes are TRBV29-1 and TRBJ1-5, with TRBD1 as a possible D gene (5 bases). The germline gives CDR1 SQVTM, CDR2 ANQGSEA. There are 13 residues in the CDR3. V was trimmed by 6 bases and J by 4 bases, leaving 13 bases between them. Combining the CDR3 with reference TRBV29-1 and TRBJ1-5 gives the whole variable domain SAVISQKPSRDICQRGTSLTIQCQVDSQVTMMFWYRQQPGQSLTLIATANQGSEATYESGFVIDKFPISRPNLTFSTLTVSNMSPEDSSIYLCSVLTGFNQPQHFGDGTRLSIL.

Notes on this clonotype: At one of its ends the junction is not consistent with the germline gene, which may arise from a read error. The V and J genes are TRBV27 and TRBJ2-7; 9 positions agree with TRBD1. CDR3 length: 16 residues. Germline V gene data show CDR1 as MNHEY and CDR2 as SMNVEV (reference sequence). CDR3 sequence: CASSLHADRGTGEQYF. CDR3 in DNA: TGTGCCAGCAGTTTACATGCGGACAGGGGAACGGGGGAGCAATACTTC.

This clonotype has only a few counts. V gene TRBV7-9 combines with J gene TRBJ2-1; D not resolved. The CDR3 is made up of 12 amino acids. With 0 bases removed from V and 10 bases from J, the gap between germline ends came to 7 bases. Germline V lookup: CDR1 SEHNR, CDR2 FQNEAQ (reference sequence). The CDR3, as DNA: TGTGCCAGCAGCTTAGCCTCGCAGGAGCAGTTCTTC. Its protein product is CASSLASQEQFF.

In this sample, this clonotype turned up a few times. The chain uses TRBV20-1 and TRBJ2-3; 9 bases match TRBD1. CDR1 DFQATT and CDR2 SNEGSKA come from the germline V gene (reference sequence). V trimming: 5 bases; J trimming: 0 bases; junction bases outside the gene matches: 12. CDR3 length: 17 amino acids. Written as DNA, the CDR3 is TGCAGTGCTCCTCGTGGTGGACAGGGGACTAGCACAGATACGCAGTATTTT. It codes for CSAPRGGQGTSTDTQYF.

This clonotype was counted ten times or more. The V call is TRBV7-9, the J call TRBJ2-6, with 7 bases aligning to TRBD1. Trimming at V came to 6 bases and at J to 2 bases, leaving 4 bases not matched to a gene. Germline loops: CDR1 SEHNR, CDR2 FQNEAQ (reference sequence). CDR3 length equals 15 residues. CDR3 sequence reads: CASSPQGAGANVLTF. The CDR3 nucleotides are TGTGCCAGCAGTCCTCAGGGGGCTGGGGCCAACGTCCTGACTTTC.